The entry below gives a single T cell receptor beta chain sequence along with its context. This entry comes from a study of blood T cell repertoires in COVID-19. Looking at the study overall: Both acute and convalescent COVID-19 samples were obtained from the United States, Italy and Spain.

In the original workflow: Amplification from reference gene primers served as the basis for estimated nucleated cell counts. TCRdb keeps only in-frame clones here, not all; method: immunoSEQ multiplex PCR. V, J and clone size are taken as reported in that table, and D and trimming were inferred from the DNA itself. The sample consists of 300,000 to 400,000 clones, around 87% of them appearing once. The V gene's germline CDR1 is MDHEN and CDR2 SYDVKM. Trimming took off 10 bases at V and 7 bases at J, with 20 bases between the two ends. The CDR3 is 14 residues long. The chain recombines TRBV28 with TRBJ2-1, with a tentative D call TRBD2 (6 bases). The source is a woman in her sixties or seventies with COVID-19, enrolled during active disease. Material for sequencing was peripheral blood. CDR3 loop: CATSPVGRWNEQFF. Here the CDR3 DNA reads TGTGCCACCTCCCCCGTGGGGAGGTGGAATGAGCAGTTCTTC. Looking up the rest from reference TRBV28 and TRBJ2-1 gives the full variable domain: DVKVTQSSRYLVKRTGEKVFLECVQDMDHENMFWYRQDPGLGLRLIYFSYDVKMKEKGDIPEGYSVSREKKERFSLILESASTNQTSMYLCATSPVGRWNEQFFGPGTRLTVL.